The 14 T cell receptor beta chains reported below all come from one sample, sequenced in a study of cytomegalovirus exposure and HLA in healthy donors. Vbeta (60) and Jbeta (13) primers were used in the PCR. The method was immunoSEQ multiplex PCR; TCRdb's version includes in-frame clones alone and lacks a portion of them. The sample holds more than 110,000 clones, roughly 80% seen once. Input material: PBMCs. The receptors come from a female donor in good health and CMV-seronegative.

The gene calls are TRBV28 and TRBJ2-2; no firm D call. V gave up 7 bases and J gave up 8 bases, with 20 bases separating them. This CDR3 is built from 15 residues. Per germline, CDR1 MDHEN and CDR2 SYDVKM. The CDR3 nucleotides are TGTGCCAGCACCCTGCTCTGGGCGCTTGGAGGGGAGCTGTTTTTT. Translated, it gives CASTLLWALGGELFF.

The chain employs TRBV29-1 and TRBJ1-2, with D tentatively TRBD1 (5 bases). Germline assignment: CDR1 SQVTM and CDR2 ANQGSEA. The CDR3 runs 11 residues. The V end was cut by 8 bases, the J end by 2 bases, with 9 bases between. CDR3 coding DNA: TGCAGCCACGGGGGGAACTATGGCTACACCTTC. Translation: CSHGGNYGYTF. Full variable domain (rest looked up from reference TRBV29-1 and TRBJ1-2): SAVISQKPSRDICQRGTSLTIQCQVDSQVTMMFWYRQQPGQSLTLIATANQGSEATYESGFVIDKFPISRPNLTFSTLTVSNMSPEDSSIYLCSHGGNYGYTFGSGTRLTVV.

The chain employs TRBV10-3 and TRBJ1-6; D might be TRBD1 (6 bases). This CDR3 is built from 17 residues. Trimming left V 1 base short and J 1 base short, with 11 bases between. The germline V gene encodes CDR1 ENHRY and CDR2 SYGVKD. In DNA, the CDR3 is TGTGCCATCAGTGAGTACCAAAGGGGGTCCTATAATTCACCCCTCCACTTT. This gives the protein CAISEYQRGSYNSPLHF.

The V and J genes are TRBV7-2 and TRBJ2-3, with TRBD2 identical over 13 bases. CDR3 length: 15 residues. Germline V lookup: CDR1 SGHTA, CDR2 FQGNSA. V was pared by 2 bases and J by 6 bases, with 2 bases of the junction left unmatched. In DNA form, the CDR3 reads TGTGCCAGCAGCTTATTGACTAGCGGGGGGGATACGCAGTATTTT. Encoded protein: CASSLLTSGGDTQYF.

This clone appeared a single time. This chain joins TRBV5-4 and TRBJ2-5; a weak D match, TRBD2 (5 bases). The CDR3 is 14 amino acids. CDR1 and CDR2 from the germline V gene are SGHNT and YYREEE (reference sequence). Trimming took 0 bases from V and 5 from J, leaving 11 bases between them. The CDR3 nucleotides read TGTGCCAGCAGCTTGGAGCTCCAGCGGGAGACCCAGTACTTC. It specifies CASSLELQRETQYF.

This clone was seen a few times. J is TRBJ2-1 and V is TRBV7-9, with 7 bases fitting TRBD2. The CDR3 is 14 amino acids. Germline assignment: CDR1 SEHNR and CDR2 FQNEAQ (reference sequence). V trimming: 3 bases; J trimming: 8 bases; junction bases outside the gene matches: 7. In DNA form, the CDR3 reads TGTGCCAGCAGCTTCGGACTAGTCGGCGATGAGCAGTTCTTC. It yields the protein CASSFGLVGDEQFF.

This chain connects TRBV19 to TRBJ1-3; D is unresolved. Germline V CDR1 and CDR2: LNHDA, SQIVND (reference sequence). The CDR3 runs to 14 residues. With 4 bases removed from V and 2 bases from J, the gap between germline ends came to 9 bases. The CDR3 nucleotides read TGTGCCAGTAGTACCCGGAGGGCTGGAAACACCATATATTTT. Translated: CASSTRRAGNTIYF.

The chain recombines TRBV18 with TRBJ2-3; 8 nucleotides match TRBD1. The J segment lost 5 bases and the V segment lost 1 base, leaving 8 bases of the junction unmatched. Germline assignment: CDR1 KGHSH and CDR2 LQKENI. The CDR3 sequence is 16 residues long. CDR3 region: CASSPRQTGGGDTQYF. CDR3 nucleotides: TGTGCCAGCTCACCACGGCAAACAGGGGGAGGAGATACGCAGTATTTT.

V is TRBV27 and J is TRBJ2-3, with 8 bases lining up with TRBD2. The germline V gene has CDR1 MNHEY and CDR2 SMNVEV (reference sequence). V dropped 2 bases and J dropped 1; count of bases not matched to a gene: 2. CDR3 length: 15 amino acids. Written as DNA, the CDR3 is TGTGCCAGCAGTTTAAGGCGGGGGGGCACAGATACGCAGTATTTT. Its protein product is CASSLRRGGTDTQYF.

The chain couples TRBV9 to TRBJ1-6; 9 bases match TRBD1. Germline-derived CDR1 and CDR2 are SGDLS and YYNGEE. This CDR3 contains 15 residues. J lost 7 bases, V lost 3 bases, and 5 bases had no gene match. CDR3 sequence: CASSAGDRENSPLHF. The CDR3 DNA reads as TGTGCCAGCAGCGCCGGGGACAGGGAAAATTCACCCCTCCACTTT.

In this sample, this clone turned up once. V and J are TRBV5-6 and TRBJ1-2; TRBD1 agrees at 7 bases. The CDR3 is 15 amino acids. J lost 0 bases, V lost 4 bases, and 6 bases had no gene match. Germline CDR1 is SGHDT and CDR2 is YYEEEE. CDR3 DNA sequence: TGTGCCAGCAGCCTAACAGGGACAGCTAACTATGGCTACACCTTC. Amino acids: CASSLTGTANYGYTF.

A single count supports this clone. V gene TRBV5-1 combines with J gene TRBJ1-2, with D possibly being TRBD1 (5 bases). This CDR3 comprises 17 residues. The germline gives CDR1 SGHRS, CDR2 YFSETQ. The V end was cut by 0 bases, the J end by 3 bases, with 18 bases between. The CDR3 spells CASSLDVGTFRDYGYTF. The CDR3 DNA reads TGCGCCAGCAGCTTGGATGTTGGGACTTTCAGGGACTATGGCTACACCTTC. The entire variable domain, with the rest obtained from reference TRBV5-1 and TRBJ1-2, is as follows: KAGVTQTPRYLIKTRGQQVTLSCSPISGHRSVSWYQQTPGQGLQFLFEYFSETQRNKGNFPGRFSGRQFSNSRSEMNVSTLELGDSALYLCASSLDVGTFRDYGYTFGSGTRLTVV.

V and J are TRBV12-5 and TRBJ2-2, with 9 bases aligning to TRBD2. Unmatched junction bases numbered 5, after V lost 5 bases and J lost 4 bases. The CDR3 is made up of 15 amino acids. CDR1 is LGHNT and CDR2 is FRNRAP in the germline V gene. The CDR3 coding sequence is TGTGCTAGTGGTCCAATAGCGGGGGCCACCGGGGAGCTGTTTTTT. Amino acid sequence: CASGPIAGATGELFF.

The CDR3 region has the DNA TGTGCCAGCAGCTTAGGGGGGGGCGGGACGGTATACTACGAGCAGTACTTC. This codes for CASSLGGGGTVYYEQYF. V gene TRBV11-2 combines with J gene TRBJ2-7; possibly TRBD2 for D (7 bases). The V gene's germline CDR1 is SGHAT and CDR2 FQNNGV. The CDR3 extends over 17 amino acids. V dropped 1 base and J dropped 3 bases, with 19 bases sitting between them.